This entry features one T cell receptor (beta chain) sequence. Its antigen is not identified. This sample stems from a study of T cell repertoires in cytomegalovirus infection. For the study at large: Both CMV infection and a matching HLA type were indicated by public TCR beta signatures.

TCRdb used MiXCR to reprocess the reads, holding one entry per CDR3 protein. The sample records under 850,000 distinct CDR3 sequences, roughly 35% being singletons. General study results and limits: HLA-C-restricted TCR beta clonotypes specific for CMV led the ex vivo response. Carriage of CMV together with the relevant HLA was identifiable through cumulative public TCR beta family frequency.

The trim removed 1 base at V and 0 bases at J, leaving 13 bases unmatched. The CDR3 sequence is 20 residues long. The V gene's germline CDR1 is SGHDN and CDR2 FVKESK. The material sequenced was PBMCs. The rearrangement uses TRBV14 and TRBJ2-1, with TRBD2 identical over 9 bases. This sequence was found in a human donor in good health (CMV status not recorded). Some clones in this sample may be carry-over from other donors' samples. CDR3 nucleotides: TGTGCCAGCAGCCAAGCTCCTAGCGGGGTATACCCTAGCTCCTACAATGAGCAGTTCTTC. As protein: CASSQAPSGVYPSSYNEQFF.